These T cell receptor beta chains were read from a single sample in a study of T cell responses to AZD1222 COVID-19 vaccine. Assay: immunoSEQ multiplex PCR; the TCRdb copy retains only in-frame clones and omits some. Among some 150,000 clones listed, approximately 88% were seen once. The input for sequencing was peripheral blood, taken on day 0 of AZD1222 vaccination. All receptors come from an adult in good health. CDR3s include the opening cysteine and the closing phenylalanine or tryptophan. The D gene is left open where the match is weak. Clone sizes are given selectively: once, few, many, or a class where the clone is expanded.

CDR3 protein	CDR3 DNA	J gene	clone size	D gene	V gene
CAIRIGTLGLNYGYTF	TGTGCCATCAGGATTGGAACATTAGGGTTAAACTATGGCTACACCTTC	TRBJ1-2	-	-	TRBV10-3
CASSQEEGTGELFF	TGTGCCAGCAGCCAAGAAGAGGGCACCGGGGAGCTGTTTTTT	TRBJ2-2	once	-	TRBV4-2
CASSPPGTAFLFF	TGTGCCAGCTCACCACCGGGAACCGCTTTTCTTTTCTTT	TRBJ1-1	-	-	TRBV18
CASSYRMTEINEKLFF	TGTGCCAGCAGTTACCGTATGACAGAAATTAATGAAAAACTGTTTTTT	TRBJ1-4	once	-	TRBV11-3
CASSSPGTPPYEQYF	TGTGCCAGCAGTTCCCCCGGGACTCCCCCCTACGAGCAGTACTTC	TRBJ2-7	-	-	TRBV7-6
CASSYTGGNQPQHF	TGTGCCAGCAGCTACACAGGGGGAAATCAGCCCCAGCATTTT	TRBJ1-5	once	TRBD1	TRBV7-2
CASSGGNGPDTQYF	TGTGCCAGCAGTGGAGGGAATGGCCCAGATACGCAGTATTTT	TRBJ2-3	few	-	TRBV25-1
CAWSLWTGGFETQYF	TGTGCCTGGAGTCTTTGGACAGGTGGCTTCGAGACCCAGTACTTC	TRBJ2-5	-	TRBD1	TRBV30
CASSLGQSGNTIYF	TGCGCCAGCAGCTTGGGACAGTCTGGAAACACCATATATTTT	TRBJ1-3	-	-	TRBV5-1
CASSYQGADTGELFF	TGTGCCAGCAGTTACCAGGGGGCAGACACCGGGGAGCTGTTTTTT	TRBJ2-2	-	TRBD1	TRBV6-2/TRBV6-3
CASRARRGWNTEAFF	TGTGCCAGCAGGGCCCGGCGGGGTTGGAACACTGAAGCTTTCTTT	TRBJ1-1	many	-	TRBV28
CASSLRTARYGYTF	TGTGCCAGCAGCCTTCGGACGGCGCGCTATGGCTACACCTTC	TRBJ1-2	-	-	TRBV13
CASSYSPGQGYEKLFF	TGTGCCAGCAGTTACTCCCCGGGACAGGGTTACGAAAAACTGTTTTTT	TRBJ1-4	few	TRBD1	TRBV6-2/TRBV6-3
CASSPPDSGGYNEQFF	TGTGCCAGCTCACCACCCGATAGCGGGGGCTACAATGAGCAGTTCTTC	TRBJ2-1	-	TRBD2	TRBV18
CASSFSLLDYGYTF	TGTGCCAGCAGCTTTTCGCTTCTCGACTATGGCTACACCTTC	TRBJ1-2	once	-	TRBV7-9
CASSLAYDDSYEQYF	TGTGCCAGCAGCTTAGCTTACGACGACTCCTACGAGCAGTACTTC	TRBJ2-7	-	-	TRBV7-2
CASSTGPQETQYF	TGCGCCAGCAGCACGGGACCGCAAGAGACCCAGTACTTC	TRBJ2-5	-	-	TRBV5-1
CASSQGSGWETDTQYF	TGCGCCAGCAGCCAAGGGTCTGGGTGGGAAACAGATACGCAGTATTTT	TRBJ2-3	once	-	TRBV4-3
CASSLGQTQGETQYF	TGTGCCAGCAGTTTAGGACAAACCCAGGGGGAGACCCAGTACTTC	TRBJ2-5	-	-	TRBV27
CASSLGTRGGKNEAFF	TGTGCCAGCAGCTTGGGAACCAGGGGGGGGAAAAATGAAGCTTTCTTT	TRBJ1-1	-	TRBD1	TRBV5-4
CASSDALTSGINNEQFF	TGTGCCAGCAGTGACGCCTTGACTAGCGGGATTAACAATGAGCAGTTCTTC	TRBJ2-1	once	TRBD2	TRBV2
CASSLAQTGNTEAFF	TGCGCCAGCAGCTTGGCCCAAACAGGGAACACTGAAGCTTTCTTT	TRBJ1-1	-	-	TRBV5-1